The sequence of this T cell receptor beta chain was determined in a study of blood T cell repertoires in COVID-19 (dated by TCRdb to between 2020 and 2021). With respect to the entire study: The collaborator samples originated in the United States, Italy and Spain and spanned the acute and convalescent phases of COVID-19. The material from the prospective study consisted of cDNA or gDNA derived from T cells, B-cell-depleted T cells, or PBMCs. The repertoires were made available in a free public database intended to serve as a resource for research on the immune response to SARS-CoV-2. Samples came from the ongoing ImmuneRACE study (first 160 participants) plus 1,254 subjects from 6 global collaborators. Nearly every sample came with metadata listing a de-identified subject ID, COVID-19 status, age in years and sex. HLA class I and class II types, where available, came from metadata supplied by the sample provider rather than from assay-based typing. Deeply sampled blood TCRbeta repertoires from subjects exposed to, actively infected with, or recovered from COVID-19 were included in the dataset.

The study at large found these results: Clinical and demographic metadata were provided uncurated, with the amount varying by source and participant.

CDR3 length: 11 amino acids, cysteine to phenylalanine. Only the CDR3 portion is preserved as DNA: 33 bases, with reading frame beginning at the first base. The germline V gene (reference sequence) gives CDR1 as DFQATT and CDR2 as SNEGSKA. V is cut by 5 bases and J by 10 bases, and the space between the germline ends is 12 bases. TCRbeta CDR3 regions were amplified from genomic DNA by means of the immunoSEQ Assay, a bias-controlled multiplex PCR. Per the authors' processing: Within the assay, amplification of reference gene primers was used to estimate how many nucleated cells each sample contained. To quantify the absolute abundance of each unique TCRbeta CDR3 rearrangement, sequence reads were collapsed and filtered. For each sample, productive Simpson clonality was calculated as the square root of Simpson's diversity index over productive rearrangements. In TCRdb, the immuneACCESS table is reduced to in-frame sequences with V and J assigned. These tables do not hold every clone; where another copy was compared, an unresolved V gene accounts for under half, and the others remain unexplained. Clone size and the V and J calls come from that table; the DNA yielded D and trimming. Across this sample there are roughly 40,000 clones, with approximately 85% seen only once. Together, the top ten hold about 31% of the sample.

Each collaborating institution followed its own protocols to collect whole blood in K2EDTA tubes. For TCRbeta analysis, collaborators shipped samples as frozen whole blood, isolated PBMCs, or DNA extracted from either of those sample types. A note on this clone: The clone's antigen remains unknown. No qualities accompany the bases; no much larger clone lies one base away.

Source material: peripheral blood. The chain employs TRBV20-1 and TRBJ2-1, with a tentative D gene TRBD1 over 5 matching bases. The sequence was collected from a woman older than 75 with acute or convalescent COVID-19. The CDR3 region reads CSAPKGIEQFF. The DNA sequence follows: TGCAGTGCTCCCAAGGGGATCGAGCAGTTCTTC.